These 21 T cell receptor beta chains share one sample of origin, sequenced in a study of T cells in localized non-small cell lung cancer. Sequenced by immunoSEQ multiplex PCR; TCRdb stores in-frame clones only, minus some. The repertoire holds about 26,000 clones, with 80% to 90% as singletons. The material was peripheral blood, obtained before any cancer treatment. The receptors come from a female donor of 60 years or more with stage II squamous cell lung carcinoma.

The chain is built from TRBV6-4 and TRBJ2-5, with 9 bases that match TRBD2. The CDR3 covers 15 residues. Germline lookup yields CDR1 MRHNA and CDR2 SNTAGT. The junction had 6 bases not matched to a gene; V was cut back by 3 bases and J by 4 bases. CDR3 nucleotides: TGTGCCAGCAGTGAGGTAGCGGGAGTGGCAGAGACCCAGTACTTC. This codes for CASSEVAGVAETQYF.

V gene TRBV27 combines with J gene TRBJ1-1; TRBD1 matches at 8 bases. The V and J ends lost 3 bases and 1 base, in that order; junction bases with no gene match: 4. This CDR3 has 15 amino acids. Per germline, CDR1 MNHEY and CDR2 SMNVEV (reference sequence). CDR3 sequence: CASSLAGGANTEAFF. CDR3 nucleotide sequence: TGTGCCAGCAGTTTGGCAGGGGGCGCGAACACTGAAGCTTTCTTT.

The chain links TRBV6-5 to TRBJ1-2, with 7 bases lining up with TRBD1. The CDR3 totals 13 residues. CDR1 is MNHEY and CDR2 is SVGAGI in the germline V gene. V lost 6 bases, J lost 4 bases, and 5 bases stayed unmatched. CDR3 amino acids: CASSQQGRYGYTF. CDR3 DNA: TGTGCCAGCAGCCAACAGGGGCGCTATGGCTACACCTTC.

This chain links TRBV7-2 with TRBJ2-3, with TRBD1 matching 9 bases. Unmatched junction bases numbered 4, after V lost 3 bases and J lost 0 bases. Per germline, CDR1 SGHTA and CDR2 FQGNSA. The CDR3 has 16 residues. DNA of the CDR3: TGTGCCAGCAGCTTTCAACAGGGGGCCAGCACAGATACGCAGTATTTT. It is translated as CASSFQQGASTDTQYF.

This chain joins TRBV9 and TRBJ2-1; 12 bases agree with TRBD2. Germline loops: CDR1 SGDLS, CDR2 YYNGEE. The length of the CDR3 is 18 residues. The V and J ends lost 0 bases and 4 bases, in that order; junction bases with no gene match: 8. The CDR3 is CASSVEVGLAGSYNEQFF. CDR3 bases: TGTGCCAGCAGCGTAGAGGTAGGACTAGCGGGGTCGTACAATGAGCAGTTCTTC.

The chain is built from TRBV5-5 and TRBJ2-3; 8 bases fit TRBD1. The CDR3 is 15 amino acids. Trimming at V came to 5 bases and at J to 2 bases, leaving 7 bases not matched to a gene. Germline V CDR1 and CDR2: SGHKS, YYEKEE (reference sequence). CDR3 loop: CASREDRVATDTQYF. The CDR3 DNA is TGTGCCAGCAGAGAGGACAGGGTCGCCACAGATACGCAGTATTTT. Looking up the rest from reference TRBV5-5 and TRBJ2-3 gives the full variable domain: DAGVTQSPTHLIKTRGQQVTLRCSPISGHKSVSWYQQVLGQGPQFIFQYYEKEERGRGNFPDRFSARQFPNYSSELNVNALLLGDSALYLCASREDRVATDTQYFGPGTRLTVL.

This chain uses TRBV18 with TRBJ2-3; TRBD2 agrees at 12 bases. CDR1 and CDR2 (germline): KGHSH, LQKENI. With 3 bases clipped from V and 3 bases from J, the junction kept 7 bases outside the gene matches. This CDR3 contains 17 residues. In nucleotides, the CDR3 is TGTGCCAGCTCACCCCGGGGTACTAGCGGGGGGACAGATACGCAGTATTTT. Its protein product is CASSPRGTSGGTDTQYF.

V usage is TRBV7-9 and J usage is TRBJ2-1, with D possibly TRBD2 on 5 matching bases. This CDR3 is built from 13 residues. Per the germline V gene, CDR1 is SEHNR and CDR2 is FQNEAQ (reference sequence). Deletions cut 5 bases from V and 10 bases from J, with 15 bases between. This chain's CDR3 is CASSPTSRREQFF. The CDR3 DNA is TGTGCCAGCAGCCCCACCAGTCGGAGGGAGCAGTTCTTC. The variable domain in full, with the rest retrieved from reference TRBV7-9 and TRBJ2-1, is DTGVSQNPRHKITKRGQNVTFRCDPISEHNRLYWYRQTLGQGPEFLTYFQNEAQLEKSRLLSDRFSAERPKGSFSTLEIQRTEQGDSAMYLCASSPTSRREQFFGPGTRLTVL.

In this sample, this clone turned up once. This chain links TRBV19 with TRBJ1-1; D may be TRBD1 (5 bases). The V gene lost 5 bases and the J gene lost 4 bases, with 23 bases spanning the gap. The CDR3 consists of 17 residues. CDR1 is LNHDA, CDR2 SQIVND, per germline (reference sequence). CDR3 protein: CASSSTGRGAGPTEAFF. CDR3 DNA: TGTGCCAGTAGTTCGACCGGAAGGGGCGCAGGACCCACTGAAGCTTTCTTT.

The V gene is TRBV5-1, the J gene TRBJ2-7, with D perhaps TRBD1 (6 bases). The germline V gene has CDR1 SGHRS and CDR2 YFSETQ. V dropped 1 base and J dropped 0 bases, with 11 bases sitting between them. The CDR3 has 15 amino acids. The CDR3 DNA sequence: TGCGCCAGCAGCTTGACGGGACACAACTCCTACGAGCAGTACTTC. Amino acids: CASSLTGHNSYEQYF.

The chain employs TRBV11-2 and TRBJ1-2; the match to TRBD1 covers 7 bases. Looked up from germline, CDR1 is SGHAT and CDR2 is FQNNGV. CDR3 length equals 16 residues. J gave up 1 base and V 1 base, and 6 bases lay outside the gene matches. CDR3 sequence reads: CASSLVSGTVNYGYTF. CDR3 DNA: TGTGCCAGCAGCTTAGTGTCCGGGACAGTTAACTATGGCTACACCTTC.

This chain links TRBV29-1 with TRBJ2-1; 7 bases fit TRBD1. The CDR3 totals 15 residues. The V gene end was trimmed by 2 bases and the J gene end by 5 bases; junction bases not matched to a gene: 9. Germline lookup yields CDR1 SQVTM and CDR2 ANQGSEA. CDR3 in DNA: TGCAGCGTTGAAAGGGCCTTGGGACAGAACAATGAGCAGTTCTTC. It encodes CSVERALGQNNEQFF.

The chain uses TRBV18 and TRBJ1-2; TRBD1 might be the D (5 bases). CDR3 length equals 15 residues. The V and J ends lost 3 bases and 2 bases respectively, with 13 bases between them. The V gene's germline CDR1 is KGHSH and CDR2 LQKENI. The CDR3 nucleotides read TGTGCCAGCTCACCCGACAGCGCAATGAACTATGGCTACACCTTC. This translates into CASSPDSAMNYGYTF.

The V gene is TRBV6-1, the J gene TRBJ2-7; TRBD2 might be the D (5 bases). The CDR3 runs 13 residues. V lost 7 bases to trimming and J lost 0 bases, with 10 bases between them. Germline V gene data show CDR1 as MNHNS and CDR2 as SASEGT. CDR3 DNA: TGTGCCAGCACAGGACTGAGCTCCTACGAGCAGTACTTC. Translating gives CASTGLSSYEQYF.

The J gene is TRBJ1-1, the V gene TRBV5-1; D is unresolved. Germline lookup yields CDR1 SGHRS and CDR2 YFSETQ. CDR3 length equals 13 residues. Trimming cost V 1 base and J 3 bases, with 7 bases left between them. The CDR3 bases are TGCGCCAGCAGCTTGATCGGGGACACTGAAGCTTTCTTT. It yields the protein CASSLIGDTEAFF.

The chain uses TRBV6-1 and TRBJ2-1; D is possibly TRBD1 or TRBD2 (5 bases each). V lost 5 bases to trimming and J lost 7 bases, with 18 bases between them. The length of the CDR3 is 15 residues. Germline CDR1 is MNHNS and CDR2 is SASEGT. The CDR3 spells CASSKRDPPKNEQFF. The DNA of the CDR3 is TGTGCCAGCAGTAAAAGGGACCCACCTAAGAATGAGCAGTTCTTC.

The CDR3 DNA reads as TGCGCCAGCAGCTCAGGGACAGGTGGATGGTTGCGGGAGCTGTTTTTT. Protein product: CASSSGTGGWLRELFF. The chain uses TRBV5-1 and TRBJ2-2; 8 positions agree with TRBD1. The J segment lost 9 bases and the V segment lost 3 bases, leaving 13 bases of the junction unmatched. The CDR3 is 16 residues long. Looked up from germline, CDR1 is SGHRS and CDR2 is YFSETQ.

The chain recombines TRBV19 with TRBJ1-3; D remains ambiguous. Between the trimmed V and J ends, which lost 3 bases and 0 bases, there was a span of 9 bases. CDR1 and CDR2 from the germline V gene are LNHDA and SQIVND (reference sequence). The CDR3 has 15 amino acids. CDR3 DNA: TGTGCCAGTAGTATCATGGGGATCTCTGGAAACACCATATATTTT. Amino acids: CASSIMGISGNTIYF. Together with reference TRBV19 and TRBJ1-3, the CDR3 gives the full variable domain: DGGITQSPKYLFRKEGQNVTLSCEQNLNHDAMYWYRQDPGQGLRLIYYSQIVNDFQKGDIAEGYSVSREKKESFPLTVTSAQKNPTAFYLCASSIMGISGNTIYFGEGSWLTVV.

This chain joins TRBV18 and TRBJ1-2, with TRBD1 matching over 9 bases. The CDR3 runs to 15 residues. The V and J ends lost 3 bases and 4 bases, in that order; junction bases with no gene match: 6. Germline CDR1 is KGHSH and CDR2 is LQKENI. Here the CDR3 DNA reads TGTGCCAGCTCACCCCGGGACAGGGTGACCTATGGCTACACCTTC. This translates into CASSPRDRVTYGYTF. The full variable domain, with the rest looked up from reference TRBV18 and TRBJ1-2, is NAGVMQNPRHLVRRRGQEARLRCSPMKGHSHVYWYRQLPEEGLKFMVYLQKENIIDESGMPKERFSAEFPKEGPSILRIQQVVRGDSAAYFCASSPRDRVTYGYTFGSGTRLTVV.

This sequence joins TRBV7-2 and TRBJ2-7; D might be TRBD2 (5 bases). This CDR3 comprises 14 residues. The V gene's germline CDR1 is SGHTA and CDR2 FQGNSA. Trimming took 5 bases from V and 7 from J, leaving 18 bases between them. CDR3 sequence reads: CASSTWTGSGEQYF. CDR3 in DNA: TGTGCCAGCAGCACGTGGACGGGTTCGGGAGAGCAGTACTTC.

J is TRBJ1-5 and V is TRBV2, with 7 bases identical to TRBD1. The junction had 26 bases not matched to a gene; V was cut back by 1 base and J by 11 bases. This CDR3 comprises 20 residues. From germline, CDR1 is SNHLY and CDR2 FYNNEI. CDR3 sequence: CASSEDAPYPGQPPKSAQHF. The CDR3, as DNA: TGTGCCAGCAGTGAAGACGCCCCTTACCCGGGACAGCCTCCTAAAAGTGCCCAGCATTTT.